Reported below is one T cell receptor (beta chain). No antigen is known for it. This specimen belongs to a study of PD-1 blockade in classical Hodgkin lymphoma. Study-level points and caveats: With CD4+ cells, TCR diversity rose significantly by C4D1, but not with CD8+ cells. Newly diagnosed patients were said to have less baseline TCR diversity than healthy donors did.

The germline V gene encodes CDR1 MNHNY and CDR2 SVGAGI (reference sequence). Trimming cost V 5 bases and J 6 bases; bases outside gene matches: 5. The CDR3 extends over 14 amino acids. Relapse was seen in all patients after autologous stem cell transplantation, and brentuximab vedotin exposure was variable. Assay: immunoSEQ multiplex PCR; the TCRdb copy retains only in-frame clones and omits some. Of about 110,000 clones in the sample, 80% to 90% were seen once. This specimen consisted of peripheral blood mononuclear cells (PBMCs), obtained before the second cycle of nivolumab. V usage is TRBV6-6 and J usage is TRBJ1-2; 11 bases are a match to TRBD1. This TCR was recovered from a human donor with classical Hodgkin lymphoma. CDR3 loop: CASSPRTGGNGYTF. CDR3 sequence (DNA): TGTGCCAGCAGTCCACGGACAGGGGGCAATGGCTACACCTTC.